The present entry profiles one T cell receptor (beta chain) with its context. Its specificity is not known. This sample was included in a study of shared clonotypes between healthy human individuals. Whole-study results and caveats: What naive subsets generally showed was a larger estimated richness than memory subsets showed.

The CDR3 totals 18 residues. With V trimmed by 4 bases and J by 0 bases, 11 bases remained unmatched. Germline CDR1 and CDR2: SGDLS and YYNGEE. Terminally differentiated effector memory CD45RA+ cells were excluded by CCR7 positive selection of CD45RO-negative cells. Here immunoSEQ multiplex PCR was the method, and the copy in TCRdb shows in-frame clones only, minus some. Found here are about 2.1 million clones, just over 90% of them singletons; the top ten hold roughly 1.7%. The clonotype originates from a man younger than 30 in good health. Some clones in this sample may be carry-over from other donors' samples. The chain carries TRBV9 and TRBJ2-1, with 9 bases matching TRBD2. Sequenced material: naive CD8+ T cells from PBMCs. CDR3 amino acids: CASSFVTAGGSSYNEQFF. The CDR3 region has the DNA TGTGCCAGCAGCTTCGTGACGGCGGGAGGGAGCTCCTACAATGAGCAGTTCTTC. The full variable domain, in which reference TRBV9 and TRBJ2-1 provide the parts outside the CDR3, is DSGVTQTPKHLITATGQRVTLRCSPRSGDLSVYWYQQSLDQGLQFLIQYYNGEERAKGNILERFSAQQFPDLHSELNLSSLELGDSALYFCASSFVTAGGSSYNEQFFGPGTRLTVL.